A selection of T cell receptor beta chains follows, all from one sample in a study of vaccination effects on CD4 cells after COVID-19. The assay was immunoSEQ multiplex PCR, and TCRdb's table has in-frame clones only and misses some. Of around 71,000 clones listed, approximately 79% are singletons. Their antigen targets remain unknown. The material was CD4+ T cells from PBMCs cultured with HCoV-OC43 spike peptides, obtained before COVID-19 vaccination. Every receptor here comes from a human donor who received a COVID-19 vaccine. The CDR3 runs from the conserved cysteine through the conserved F or W.

CASSLSRGVNEKLFF	TRBJ1-4	TRBV27
CASSFRGFGGYTF	TRBJ1-2	TRBV12-3/TRBV12-4
CASSFDENSPLHF	TRBJ1-6	TRBV5-1
CASSFDILYGYTF	TRBJ1-2	TRBV5-1
CATMLLGAGGQETQYF	TRBJ2-5	TRBV2
CASSPGTGGGWGYTF	TRBJ1-2	TRBV6-5
CASSSGLAGTSTDTQYF	TRBJ2-3	TRBV7-3
CASSRTGPTNEKLFF	TRBJ1-4	TRBV4-1
CSVENGGSTDTQYF	TRBJ2-3	TRBV29-1
CSVEGTGLGTGELFF	TRBJ2-2	TRBV29-1
CASSSGGDNSPLHF	TRBJ1-6	TRBV7-3
CASSLWGTSGGASTGELFF	TRBJ2-2	TRBV28
CASSGTAQPQHF	TRBJ1-5	TRBV2
CSVEGGSGSPEDTQYF	TRBJ2-3	TRBV29-1
CASSYSRGAGTGELFF	TRBJ2-2	TRBV6-5
CASSLPGTSADTQYF	TRBJ2-3	TRBV28
CASGRQNYGYTF	TRBJ1-2	TRBV6-5
CASSYDRRENEKLFF	TRBJ1-4	TRBV6-5
CASRNRPYNEQFF	TRBJ2-1	TRBV27
CATKKGSNQPQHF	TRBJ1-5	TRBV19
CASSLSGQNTEAFF	TRBJ1-1	TRBV5-5
CARYCRAFGQPQHF	TRBJ1-5	TRBV19
CASSSGFLALETQYF	TRBJ2-5	TRBV19
CASSFGTSVNTDTQYF	TRBJ2-3	TRBV7-9
CASSPAATGPPALHF	TRBJ1-6	TRBV11-2
CASRSTGPNTGELFF	TRBJ2-2	TRBV5-5
CASSRTAETEQFF	TRBJ2-1	TRBV7-9
CASSSPVGTPSAQPQHF	TRBJ1-5	TRBV7-2
CASNRAGGPGETQYF	TRBJ2-5	TRBV9
CASNLGVQPQHF	TRBJ1-5	TRBV6-6
CASSVYSEGVEKLFF	TRBJ1-4	TRBV9
CASSKAHTAGTSGDTCYNEQFF	TRBJ2-1	TRBV21-1
CASSPVTRTDTQYF	TRBJ2-3	TRBV27
CASSPGQPYANYGYTF	TRBJ1-2	TRBV18
CASSATTNEKLFF	TRBJ1-4	TRBV12-3/TRBV12-4
CAISESSSGGNTQYF	TRBJ2-3	TRBV10-3
CASSMGGRPNYGYTF	TRBJ1-2	TRBV19
CASSVVTGPYGYTF	TRBJ1-2	TRBV9
CASSLGDSGGAETQYF	TRBJ2-5	TRBV5-4
CAWSAGLIEVAFF	TRBJ1-1	TRBV30
CASSLGLAELTTQYF	TRBJ2-5	TRBV5-1
CATSVGPVNTGELFF	TRBJ2-2	TRBV24-1
CASSLGGLANTGELFF	TRBJ2-2	TRBV7-7
CASSFQGADTQYF	TRBJ2-3	TRBV5-8
CASSTLGPGANVLTF	TRBJ2-6	TRBV4-2
CASSSQGTYTDTQYF	TRBJ2-3	TRBV6-5
CATSRAGQETQYF	TRBJ2-5	TRBV6-5
CASSPPGTERNTIYF	TRBJ1-3	TRBV28
CASSQDRVGGSHEQFF	TRBJ2-1	TRBV3-1/TRBV3-2
CASSLQSYQETQYF	TRBJ2-5	TRBV6-5
CASSPGLTQETQYF	TRBJ2-5	TRBV18
CASSLGSGFSVGTDTQYF	TRBJ2-3	TRBV5-1
CASSPQTTVFQETQYF	TRBJ2-5	TRBV5-1
CASTQGGVEKLFF	TRBJ1-4	TRBV30